These 19 T cell receptor beta chains came from one sample sequenced in a study of OX40 agonist ivuxolimab in advanced cancers. This table comes from immunoSEQ multiplex PCR, and its TCRdb copy is limited to in-frame clones, with some not included. The top ten hold approximately 2% of the sample, which has fewer than 55,000 clones, about 87% seen once. The input for sequencing was CD4+ or CD8+ T cells sorted from blood, taken in a trial of the OX40 agonist ivuxolimab. Receptor source: an adult with an advanced solid tumor such as melanoma, head and neck, liver or kidney cancer.

The chain employs TRBV7-2 and TRBJ2-2; D might be TRBD1 (5 bases). The CDR3 contains 15 residues. Germline CDR1 and CDR2: SGHTA and FQGNSA. Trimming shortened V by 4 bases and J by 0 bases, and 9 bases separated the two germline ends. CDR3 residues: CASSSRVPNTGELFF. CDR3 nucleotides: TGTGCCAGCAGCTCCAGGGTCCCGAACACCGGGGAGCTGTTTTTT.

To note about this clone: At the DNA level, this CDR3 is encoded by other sequences in the same sample as well. This sequence joins TRBV2 and TRBJ2-7; D unclear. The CDR3 contains 11 residues. V dropped 5 bases and J dropped 4 bases, with 6 bases sitting between them. Germline CDR1 SNHLY, CDR2 FYNNEI. CDR3 protein: CASSPNYEQYF. CDR3 coding DNA: TGTGCCAGCAGTCCAAATTACGAGCAGTACTTC.

Regarding this clone: In the same sample, other DNA sequences code for this CDR3. V usage is TRBV7-7 and J usage is TRBJ2-5; 9 bases map to TRBD2. CDR3 length equals 14 residues. The germline CDR1 and CDR2 sequences are SSHAT and FNYEAQ (reference sequence). Trimming took 3 bases from V and 4 from J; bases not matched to a gene: 3. In DNA, the CDR3 is TGTGCCAGCAGCTTGGCGGGAGGGCGAGAGACCCAGTACTTC. The encoded protein is CASSLAGGRETQYF.

The genes are TRBV6-1 and TRBJ2-1, with 10 bases that match TRBD2. Germline V gene data show CDR1 as MNHNS and CDR2 as SASEGT. After removal of 4 bases from V and 4 bases from J, the junction contained 10 bases not matched to a gene. This CDR3 comprises 17 residues. CDR3 amino acids: CASSGKRGGLEYNEQFF. CDR3 sequence (DNA): TGTGCCAGCAGTGGGAAGCGGGGGGGCCTTGAATACAATGAGCAGTTCTTC.

V usage is TRBV5-1 and J usage is TRBJ2-1; 10 bases match TRBD1. This CDR3 is built from 15 residues. Germline V lookup: CDR1 SGHRS, CDR2 YFSETQ. The V and J ends lost 4 bases and 8 bases, in that order; junction bases with no gene match: 9. CDR3 sequence (DNA): TGCGCCAGCAGCGGCCCGGGACAGGGGCACGATGAGCAGTTCTTC. Translating gives CASSGPGQGHDEQFF. Full variable domain (remainder filled in from reference TRBV5-1 and TRBJ2-1): KAGVTQTPRYLIKTRGQQVTLSCSPISGHRSVSWYQQTPGQGLQFLFEYFSETQRNKGNFPGRFSGRQFSNSRSEMNVSTLELGDSALYLCASSGPGQGHDEQFFGPGTRLTVL.

The J gene is TRBJ2-3, the V gene TRBV4-1; the match to TRBD1 covers 8 bases. Trimming removed 3 bases from V and 4 bases from J; junction bases left unmatched: 12. Per the germline V gene, CDR1 is MGHRA and CDR2 is YSYEKL. This CDR3 spans 17 amino acids. In DNA form, the CDR3 reads TGCGCCAGCAGCCATATCGACAGGGGCGCAGAGGCAGATACGCAGTATTTT. This translates into CASSHIDRGAEADTQYF.

The chain combines TRBV7-9 with TRBJ2-1, with TRBD2 as a possible D gene (6 bases). V was shortened by 3 bases and J by 6 bases, with 12 bases between the two germline ends. The CDR3 covers 14 residues. CDR1 SEHNR and CDR2 FQNEAQ come from the germline V gene (reference sequence). As DNA, the CDR3 is TGTGCCAGCAGCTTGGAGACGGGGGTCAATGAGCAGTTCTTC. This sequence encodes CASSLETGVNEQFF. Full variable domain (missing parts from reference TRBV7-9 and TRBJ2-1): DTGVSQNPRHKITKRGQNVTFRCDPISEHNRLYWYRQTLGQGPEFLTYFQNEAQLEKSRLLSDRFSAERPKGSFSTLEIQRTEQGDSAMYLCASSLETGVNEQFFGPGTRLTVL.

This clone was found once. The rearrangement uses TRBV4-3 and TRBJ2-7; no definite D call. The CDR3 spans 14 residues. The germline V gene has CDR1 LGHNA and CDR2 YSLEER. V lost 0 bases and J 0 bases, leaving 6 bases between the germline ends. The CDR3 region is CASSQEPLSYEQYF. The CDR3 DNA sequence: TGCGCCAGCAGCCAAGAGCCGCTCTCCTACGAGCAGTACTTC.

This rearrangement joins TRBV19 to TRBJ2-5, with 7 bases matching TRBD1. Germline CDR1 LNHDA, CDR2 SQIVND (reference sequence). V lost 9 bases and J lost 5; bases outside the gene matches: 12. The CDR3 sequence is 14 residues long. CDR3 in amino acids: CASHPGGEWETQYF. The CDR3 DNA reads TGTGCCAGCCACCCAGGGGGTGAGTGGGAGACCCAGTACTTC. Complete variable domain (other parts from reference TRBV19 and TRBJ2-5): DGGITQSPKYLFRKEGQNVTLSCEQNLNHDAMYWYRQDPGQGLRLIYYSQIVNDFQKGDIAEGYSVSREKKESFPLTVTSAQKNPTAFYLCASHPGGEWETQYFGPGTRLLVL.

V and J are TRBV13 and TRBJ1-2, with D uncertain. Trimming shortened V by 5 bases and J by 8 bases, and 24 bases separated the two germline ends. This CDR3 comprises 16 residues. Germline V lookup: CDR1 PRHDT, CDR2 FYEKMQ (reference sequence). The CDR3 reads CASSIVGPMKKGGYTF. CDR3 DNA sequence: TGTGCCAGCAGCATTGTTGGACCTATGAAAAAAGGGGGCTACACCTTC. The full variable domain, its missing parts supplied by reference TRBV13 and TRBJ1-2, is AAGVIQSPRHLIKEKRETATLKCYPIPRHDTVYWYQQGPGQDPQFLISFYEKMQSDKGSIPDRFSAQQFSDYHSELNMSSLELGDSALYFCASSIVGPMKKGGYTFGSGTRLTVV.

This chain connects TRBV28 to TRBJ1-3; TRBD1 is a possible D gene (6 bases). Germline assignment: CDR1 MDHEN and CDR2 SYDVKM. The V end lost 8 bases, the J end lost 1 base, and 24 bases lay between the germline ends. The CDR3 loop spans 18 amino acids. The CDR3 DNA is TGTGCCAGCCTTTTAACGCCGGGACAAAGAGGGTCTGGAAACACCATATATTTT. Protein: CASLLTPGQRGSGNTIYF. Supplemented by reference TRBV28 and TRBJ1-3, the full variable domain reads DVKVTQSSRYLVKRTGEKVFLECVQDMDHENMFWYRQDPGLGLRLIYFSYDVKMKEKGDIPEGYSVSREKKERFSLILESASTNQTSMYLCASLLTPGQRGSGNTIYFGEGSWLTVV.

The chain links TRBV7-6 to TRBJ1-3; D call uncertain. V lost 2 bases and J 0 bases, leaving 8 bases between the germline ends. In germline, CDR1 is SGHVS, CDR2 FNYEAQ. The CDR3 contains 15 residues. The CDR3 bases are TGTGCCAGCAGCTTAACCGAGTACTCTGGAAACACCATATATTTT. Amino acid sequence: CASSLTEYSGNTIYF.

The genes are TRBV4-1 and TRBJ2-1, with D tentatively TRBD1 (6 bases). From germline, CDR1 is MGHRA and CDR2 YSYEKL. Deletions cut 5 bases from V and 9 bases from J, with 20 bases between. CDR3 length: 15 amino acids. The CDR3 loop reads CASSSYGAGVGEQFF. CDR3 sequence (DNA): TGCGCCAGCAGCTCATACGGGGCAGGGGTCGGTGAGCAGTTCTTC.

This clone appeared once. The rearrangement joins TRBV28 to TRBJ1-5, with 8 bases fitting TRBD1. V lost 4 bases, J lost 6 bases, and 8 bases stayed unmatched. In germline, CDR1 is MDHEN, CDR2 SYDVKM. This CDR3 comprises 15 residues. As DNA, the CDR3 is TGTGCCAGCAGTTACAGGGGGGGGCTAGGTCAGCCCCAGCATTTT. The encoded protein is CASSYRGGLGQPQHF.

CDR3 sequence reads: CASSLGTGGLSEAFF. CDR3 nucleotides: TGCGCCAGCAGCTTGGGGACAGGGGGCTTATCTGAAGCTTTCTTT. V and J are TRBV5-1 and TRBJ1-1, with 11 bases aligning to TRBD1. The CDR3 covers 15 residues. CDR1 SGHRS and CDR2 YFSETQ come from the germline V gene. J gave up 6 bases and V 0 bases, and 4 bases lay outside the gene matches.

The V and J genes are TRBV27 and TRBJ1-2, with 7 bases fitting TRBD1. The J segment lost 7 bases and the V segment lost 6 bases, leaving 14 bases of the junction unmatched. The CDR3 is made up of 15 amino acids. In germline, CDR1 is MNHEY, CDR2 SMNVEV (reference sequence). This chain's CDR3 is CASRRREGGVGGYTF. The DNA of the CDR3 is TGTGCCAGCAGGAGAAGGGAAGGGGGCGTAGGTGGCTACACCTTC.

This sequence joins TRBV6-6 and TRBJ2-3; D remains unclear. Trimming took off 5 bases at V and 2 bases at J, with 14 bases between the two ends. The CDR3 has 15 amino acids. Germline V gene data show CDR1 as MNHNY and CDR2 as SVGAGI (reference sequence). The CDR3 spells CASSKNGKLTDTQYF. CDR3 bases: TGTGCCAGCAGTAAGAACGGAAAGCTCACAGATACGCAGTATTTT.

A note on this clone: Other DNA sequences of this sample code for an identical CDR3. The chain carries TRBV9 and TRBJ2-1, with TRBD2 matching 9 bases. The germline V gene encodes CDR1 SGDLS and CDR2 YYNGEE. This CDR3 is 15 amino acids long. V trimming: 4 bases; J trimming: 7 bases; junction bases outside the gene matches: 9. CDR3 residues: CASSSIAGVHNEQFF. The CDR3 DNA reads TGTGCCAGCAGCTCCATAGCGGGAGTACATAATGAGCAGTTCTTC.

This chain joins TRBV27 and TRBJ2-5; TRBD1 is a possible D gene (5 bases). CDR3 size: 15 residues. Trimming took 0 bases from V and 5 from J, leaving 13 bases between them. In germline, CDR1 is MNHEY, CDR2 SMNVEV (reference sequence). CDR3 residues: CASSLSRQGGETQYF. The CDR3, as DNA: TGTGCCAGCAGTTTATCCCGGCAGGGCGGTGAGACCCAGTACTTC.